The 20 T cell receptor beta chains below all came from one sample that was sequenced in a study of metastatic and nonmetastatic thyroid tumors (dated by TCRdb to 2020 to 2022). Before undergoing thyroid surgery, none of the patients had been given any kind of treatment. Preparation of the library involved PCR. Instrument on record: Illumina HiSeq 4000. The raw public reads went through TCRdb reprocessing: fastp at Q25, MiXCR clone calling, in-frame beta chains kept. A total of tens of thousands of clones appear in this sample, roughly a sixth of them only once. The top ten constitute around 3% of the sample. Sequenced material: blood. These receptors came from a female donor with papillary thyroid cancer or a benign thyroid nodule (not recorded which). Some clones in this sample may be carry-over from other donors' samples.

This clone was seen many times. The V gene is TRBV9, the J gene TRBJ1-3, with D possibly being TRBD1 (5 bases). CDR1 and CDR2 from the germline V gene are SGDLS and YYNGEE. V shed 3 bases and J shed 0 bases, with 16 bases lying between them. This CDR3 is 17 amino acids long. The CDR3 nucleotides read TGTGCCAGCAGCGCCCGGGACTCCCTACGCTCTGGAAACACCATATATTTT. Its translation is CASSARDSLRSGNTIYF.

There are many counts of this clone. The V call is TRBV7-8, the J call TRBJ1-2, with D hard to call. The CDR3 length is 14 residues. Per the germline V gene, CDR1 is SGHVS and CDR2 is FQNEAQ. Deletions cut 3 bases from V and 4 bases from J, with 12 bases between. The chain's CDR3 is CASSLDGWIYGYTF. CDR3 sequence (DNA): TGTGCCAGCAGCTTGGACGGTTGGATCTATGGCTACACCTTC.

As DNA, the CDR3 is TGTGCCAGCAGCTTTTCATTCGGGAGTAACAACGAGCAGTACTTC. It codes for CASSFSFGSNNEQYF. The chain has TRBV11-2 and TRBJ2-7, with D tentatively TRBD2 (6 bases). Germline V gene data show CDR1 as SGHAT and CDR2 as FQNNGV. V was trimmed by 3 bases and J by 5 bases, leaving 17 bases between them. CDR3 length equals 15 residues.

The chain combines TRBV28 with TRBJ2-7; TRBD2 is a possible D gene (7 bases). The V end was cut by 6 bases, the J end by 4 bases, with 16 bases between. Germline V gene sequence: CDR1 MDHEN, CDR2 SYDVKM. The CDR3 sequence is 14 residues long. The CDR3 region has the DNA TGTGCCAGCAGCAAGGGGGGGAGGGAGTACGAGCAGTACTTC. Amino acid sequence: CASSKGGREYEQYF. The variable domain in full, with the rest retrieved from reference TRBV28 and TRBJ2-7, is DVKVTQSSRYLVKRTGEKVFLECVQDMDHENMFWYRQDPGLGLRLIYFSYDVKMKEKGDIPEGYSVSREKKERFSLILESASTNQTSMYLCASSKGGREYEQYFGPGTRLTVT.

This clone appeared a few times. The chain has TRBV6-5 and TRBJ1-3, with D unclear. Trimming removed 4 bases from V and 5 bases from J, with 6 bases in between. The CDR3 is made up of 12 amino acids. The germline V gene encodes CDR1 MNHEY and CDR2 SVGAGI. The CDR3 region is CASSSTRNTIYF. In DNA form, the CDR3 reads TGTGCCAGCAGTTCTACACGAAACACCATATATTTT.

A note on this clone: An end of the junction does not agree with germline; a read error may underlie this. The chain combines TRBV15 with TRBJ2-3; TRBD1 agrees at 7 bases. Germline lookup yields CDR1 LNHNV and CDR2 YYDKDF (reference sequence). The CDR3 loop spans 16 amino acids. In DNA form, the CDR3 reads TGTGCCACCAGCAGAATGGGACAGACGAGCACATATACTCAGTATTTT. The encoded protein is CATSRMGQTSTYTQYF.

This clone has just a few counts. At one of its ends the junction is not consistent with the germline gene, which may arise from a read error. The rearrangement joins TRBV6-1 to TRBJ1-5; D unresolved. Germline V lookup: CDR1 MNHNS, CDR2 SASEGT. The CDR3 is made up of 13 amino acids. CDR3 sequence (DNA): TGTGCCAACATCGCCGAGGGTGATCAGACCCAGCATTTT. Protein sequence: CANIAEGDQTQHF.

The table lists this clone with many counts. This chain links TRBV2 with TRBJ1-4; TRBD1 matches at 10 bases. The CDR3 length is 14 residues. Germline assignment: CDR1 SNHLY and CDR2 FYNNEI. V dropped 5 bases and J dropped 8; count of bases not matched to a gene: 5. CDR3: CASSNRDRGEKLFF. The CDR3 coding sequence is TGTGCCAGCAGTAACCGGGACAGGGGAGAAAAACTGTTTTTT.

This clone came up many times. The chain has TRBV28 and TRBJ2-5; D may be TRBD2 (5 bases). Germline loops: CDR1 MDHEN, CDR2 SYDVKM. The V end was cut by 3 bases, the J end by 3 bases, with 11 bases between. The CDR3 loop spans 14 amino acids. CDR3 region: CASSFPGAEETQYF. CDR3 bases: TGTGCCAGCAGTTTTCCAGGAGCGGAAGAGACCCAGTACTTC.

At least ten counts were recorded for this clone. CDR3 in DNA: TGCAGTGCTAGACCGGGACATCTGACGAACACCGGGGAGCTGTTTTTT. This codes for CSARPGHLTNTGELFF. The chain combines TRBV20-1 with TRBJ2-2, with D perhaps TRBD1 (6 bases). Germline assignment: CDR1 DFQATT and CDR2 SNEGSKA (reference sequence). Trimming stripped 2 bases from V and 0 bases from J, with 13 bases between. This CDR3 spans 16 amino acids.

The V and J genes are TRBV19 and TRBJ2-1; D possibly uses TRBD1 or TRBD2 (5 bases each). Trimming took 5 bases from V and 9 from J, leaving 23 bases between them. Per germline, CDR1 LNHDA and CDR2 SQIVND (reference sequence). The CDR3 has 16 amino acids. The CDR3 here is CASSAWDLSTNGEQFF. In nucleotides, the CDR3 is TGTGCCAGTAGTGCATGGGACCTATCAACCAACGGTGAGCAGTTCTTC. The whole variable domain, filled in from reference TRBV19 and TRBJ2-1, reads DGGITQSPKYLFRKEGQNVTLSCEQNLNHDAMYWYRQDPGQGLRLIYYSQIVNDFQKGDIAEGYSVSREKKESFPLTVTSAQKNPTAFYLCASSAWDLSTNGEQFFGPGTRLTVL.

About this clone: A much bigger clone sits one base away, suggesting this may be a read error. J is TRBJ2-2 and V is TRBV9; D unclear. The germline gives CDR1 SGDLS, CDR2 YYNGEE. The CDR3 loop spans 13 amino acids. Trimming cost V 0 bases and J 4 bases, with 4 bases left between them. For the CDR3, the DNA is TGTGCCAGCAGCGTAGGTGTCACCGGGGAGCTGTTTTTT. Protein: CASSVGVTGELFF.

This clone was counted a few times. This may come from a read error, since a much larger clone is one base off. The CDR3 ends on some other residue instead of the conserved phenylalanine or tryptophan, so this is likely a read error. This chain connects TRBV5-4 to TRBJ1-1; 10 bases align to TRBD1. J was trimmed by 3 bases and V by 3 bases; bases with no gene match: 2. This CDR3 has 14 amino acids. The V gene's germline CDR1 is SGHNT and CDR2 YYREEE (reference sequence). The CDR3 spells CASSWGTGDTEAFL. In DNA, the CDR3 is TGTGCCAGCAGCTGGGGGACAGGGGACACTGAAGCTTTCCTT.

Note on this clone: The junction departs from germline at one end; a sequencing error may be responsible. CDR3 in amino acids: CARSVGFGDGYTF. DNA of the CDR3: TGTGCCAGGAGTGTTGGGTTCGGAGATGGCTACACCTTC. The chain couples TRBV30 to TRBJ1-2, with D hard to call. The germline gives CDR1 GTSNPN, CDR2 SVGIG (reference sequence). This CDR3 contains 13 residues.

J is TRBJ1-1 and V is TRBV28; a weak D match, TRBD1 (6 bases). CDR1 and CDR2 from the germline V gene are MDHEN and SYDVKM. The V end was cut by 7 bases, the J end by 1 base, with 16 bases between. CDR3 length equals 15 residues. The CDR3 reads CASTSGGAGNTEAFF. DNA of the CDR3: TGTGCCAGCACCTCGGGGGGGGCGGGGAACACTGAAGCTTTCTTT.

This clone has at least ten counts. Compared with germline, one end of the junction differs, possibly owing to a read error. The same CDR3 is also encoded by other DNA sequences in this sample. The V gene is TRBV6-6, the J gene TRBJ2-2; TRBD1 matches at 9 bases. This CDR3 region has 19 residues. The V gene's germline CDR1 is MNHNY and CDR2 SVGAGI (reference sequence). CDR3 coding DNA: TGTGCCAGTAGTTCACTACTCGCCGGGACAGGGTTTGTCACCGGGGAGCTGTTTTTT. Translated, it gives CASSSLLAGTGFVTGELFF.

V usage is TRBV30 and J usage is TRBJ2-7; 9 bases match TRBD2. The junction had 10 bases not matched to a gene; V was cut back by 1 base and J by 9 bases. In germline, CDR1 is GTSNPN, CDR2 SVGIG (reference sequence). CDR3 size: 14 residues. CDR3 in DNA: TGTGCCTGGAGTGGGGGTCTAGCGGGAACACGGCAGTACTTC. Translation: CAWSGGLAGTRQYF. The full variable domain, in which reference TRBV30 and TRBJ2-7 provide the parts outside the CDR3, is SQTIHQWPATLVQPVGSPLSLECTVEGTSNPNLYWYRQAAGRGLQLLFYSVGIGQISSEVPQNLSASRPQDRQFILSSKKLLLSDSGFYLCAWSGGLAGTRQYFGPGTRLTVT.

This clone was observed at least ten times. The J gene is TRBJ1-4, the V gene TRBV14; D unclear. Between the trimmed V and J ends, which lost 4 bases and 8 bases, there was a span of 14 bases. The CDR3 is 14 residues long. Germline V gene lookup returns CDR1 SGHDN and CDR2 FVKESK. This chain's CDR3 is CASSRHGLREKLFF. The DNA of the CDR3 is TGTGCCAGCAGCCGCCATGGACTCAGGGAAAAACTGTTTTTT.

With regard to this clone: One end of the junction does not line up with germline, which may come from a read error. The chain links TRBV6-1 to TRBJ1-1; D ambiguous. The V gene's germline CDR1 is MNHNS and CDR2 SASEGT. The length of the CDR3 is 13 residues. The CDR3 reads CASSEKYGIEAFF. The CDR3 DNA reads TGTGCCAGCAGTGAAAAATACGGCATTGAAGCTTTCTTC.

This clone was recorded many times. The V gene is TRBV7-6, the J gene TRBJ2-1, with 12 bases fitting TRBD2. The CDR3 covers 16 residues. The germline gives CDR1 SGHVS, CDR2 FNYEAQ. V was pared by 1 base and J by 9 bases, with 7 bases of the junction left unmatched. CDR3 loop: CASSLESASGRGEQFF. The DNA for the CDR3 is TGTGCCAGCAGCTTAGAGTCCGCTAGCGGGAGGGGTGAGCAGTTCTTC.